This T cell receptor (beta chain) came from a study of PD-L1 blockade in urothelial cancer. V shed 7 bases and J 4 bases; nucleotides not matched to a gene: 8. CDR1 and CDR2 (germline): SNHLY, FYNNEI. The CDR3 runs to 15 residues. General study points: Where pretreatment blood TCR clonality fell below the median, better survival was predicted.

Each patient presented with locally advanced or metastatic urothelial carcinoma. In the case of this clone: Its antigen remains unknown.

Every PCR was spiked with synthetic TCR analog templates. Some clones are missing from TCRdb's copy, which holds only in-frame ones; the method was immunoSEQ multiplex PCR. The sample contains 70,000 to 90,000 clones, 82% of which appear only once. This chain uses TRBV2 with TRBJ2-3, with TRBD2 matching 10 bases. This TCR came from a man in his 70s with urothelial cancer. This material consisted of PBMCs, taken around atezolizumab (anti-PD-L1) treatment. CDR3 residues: CASTLKRGGPDTQYF. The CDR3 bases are TGTGCCAGCACGTTGAAGCGGGGGGGGCCAGATACGCAGTATTTT. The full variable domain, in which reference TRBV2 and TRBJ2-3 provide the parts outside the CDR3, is EPEVTQTPSHQVTQMGQEVILRCVPISNHLYFYWYRQILGQKVEFLVSFYNNEISEKSEIFDDQFSVERPDGSNFTLKIRSTKLEDSAMYFCASTLKRGGPDTQYFGPGTRLTVL.